Listed below are T cell receptor beta chains from one sample, sequenced in a study of response to subunit inactivated influenza vaccine. TCRdb re-derived calls from the RT-PCR reads in MiXCR, one entry per CDR3 protein. The table includes roughly 160,000 distinct CDR3 sequences, approximately 12% detected once. Source: CD8+ T cells sorted from PBMCs, taken less than 25 months after vaccination. The receptor source for this set is a man aged 50 to 69 who received an inactivated influenza vaccine. Each CDR3 is given with its conserved first and last residue. D genes are given only for firm matches. The listing skips clone size in some rows; elsewhere it reads once, few, many or a size class.

D gene	V gene	J gene	clone size	CDR3 DNA	CDR3 protein
.	TRBV24-1	TRBJ2-1	many	TGTGCCACCAGTGATTTGAGGGACACCTTTGGGTTGCAGTTCTTC	CATSDLRDTFGLQFF
.	TRBV6-6	TRBJ2-3	few	TGTGCCAGCAGTGACCGGGATTCGGATACGCAGTATTTT	CASSDRDSDTQYF
TRBD1	TRBV12-3/TRBV12-4	TRBJ2-2	.	TGTGCCAGCGGCCTAGGGGGCCCCGGGGAGCTGTTTTTT	CASGLGGPGELFF
.	TRBV29-1	TRBJ2-5	few	TGCAGCGTTGAAAGGCCAATTCACGAGACCCAGTACTTC	CSVERPIHETQYF
.	TRBV7-2	TRBJ2-5	.	TGTGCCAGCAGCTTAGTCCGGTCTTCGGGGACCCAGTACTTC	CASSLVRSSGTQYF
.	TRBV7-9	TRBJ2-2	few	TGTGCCAGCAGCCCCGTCGAGGAGGCCGGGGAGCTGTTTTTT	CASSPVEEAGELFF
TRBD1	TRBV4-2	TRBJ2-3	many	TGTGCCAGCAGCCCCGGGACAGGGAGCACAGATACGCAGTATTTT	CASSPGTGSTDTQYF
TRBD1	TRBV27	TRBJ2-1	many	TGTGCCAGCAGTGACGGGACAGAACCCCATGAGCAGTTCTTC	CASSDGTEPHEQFF
TRBD2	TRBV6-2/TRBV6-3	TRBJ2-7	once	TGTGCCAGCAGTTACACTTCTCCGACTAGCGCGACCTACGAGCAGTACTTC	CASSYTSPTSATYEQYF
.	TRBV28	TRBJ2-2	many	TGTGCCAGCAGTAGTGCGGACAGAGGCCACACCGGGGAGCTGTTTTTT	CASSSADRGHTGELFF
.	TRBV29-1	TRBJ2-5	few	TGCAGCGGGGGGACGGGTCCCTACCAAGAGACCCAGTACTTC	CSGGTGPYQETQYF
.	TRBV12-3/TRBV12-4	TRBJ1-4	.	TGTGCCAGCATCCCAGGGCCCAAACATGAAAAACTGTTTTTT	CASIPGPKHEKLFF
TRBD1	TRBV29-1	TRBJ2-7	few	TGCAGCGTCGCCTGGACAGGGGCGTTCTACGAGCAGTACTTC	CSVAWTGAFYEQYF
.	TRBV4-3	TRBJ2-5	many	TGCGCCAGCAGCCAAGATTGGTCTAGCAGACCGGAGACCCAGTACTTC	CASSQDWSSRPETQYF
.	TRBV29-1	TRBJ2-3	.	TGCAGCGTTGCGGCACAAGAAAGGAAAATCGGAGATACGCAGTATTTT	CSVAAQERKIGDTQYF
.	TRBV7-9	TRBJ2-1	.	TGTGCCAGCAGCTTGGGACTTAACGAGGGGTACAATGAGCAGTTCTTC	CASSLGLNEGYNEQFF
.	TRBV4-1	TRBJ1-1	many	TGCGCCAGCAGCCAATTCGGGGACACTGAAGCTTTCTTT	CASSQFGDTEAFF
.	TRBV20-1	TRBJ2-1	few	TGCAGTGCTAGGCCCCTCTCTAGGAGCTCCTACAATGAGCAGTTCTTC	CSARPLSRSSYNEQFF
.	TRBV7-6	TRBJ1-1	.	TGTGCCAGCAGCTTAGGGGTCGGGGCTGAAGCTTTCTTT	CASSLGVGAEAFF
TRBD1	TRBV5-1	TRBJ1-4	.	TGCGCCAGCAGCCCGGGACAGTACCCCACAACTAATGAAAAACTGTTTTTT	CASSPGQYPTTNEKLFF
.	TRBV11-2	TRBJ1-1	few	TGTGCCAGCAGCTTAGTAGGGCCCGGCGGGACTGAAGCTTTCTTT	CASSLVGPGGTEAFF
.	TRBV11-2	TRBJ2-1	.	TGTGCCAGCAGCTTAGCAGGGGGGCGGGTCGATGAGCAGTTCTTC	CASSLAGGRVDEQFF
TRBD2	TRBV28	TRBJ2-1	.	TGTGCCAGCAGGGGGCCAGCGGGGGCGCTTGCCCATGAGCAGTTCTTC	CASRGPAGALAHEQFF
.	TRBV29-1	TRBJ1-2	many	TGCAGCGTTGACCGAGGCTATGGCTACACCTTC	CSVDRGYGYTF
.	TRBV6-1	TRBJ2-7	.	TGTGCCAGCAAAGTGGCGTGGGCAGGGCCTTTCGAGCAGTACTTC	CASKVAWAGPFEQYF
.	TRBV4-2	TRBJ2-7	.	TGTGCCAGCAGCCAATCCGACAGGGCTAGCGGCCGGAACTACGAGCAGTACTTC	CASSQSDRASGRNYEQYF
.	TRBV10-3	TRBJ2-7	.	TGTGCCACGCGGGAGCAGGGGCCAGAGAACGAGCAGTACTTC	CATREQGPENEQYF
.	TRBV20-1	TRBJ2-1	many	TGCAGTGCTAGGCTTTTGGGGATTTCCTACAATGAGCAGTTCTTC	CSARLLGISYNEQFF
.	TRBV6-5	TRBJ1-5	few	TGTGCCAGCAGTTTGCGGGCTGCGAGCAATCAGCCCCAGCATTTT	CASSLRAASNQPQHF
TRBD1	TRBV4-1	TRBJ2-4	few	TGCGCCAGCAGCCAAGAGGGACAGAGATTAGCCAAAAACATTCAGTACTTC	CASSQEGQRLAKNIQYF
TRBD1	TRBV28	TRBJ2-1	few	TGTGCCAGCAGTTTCGAACAGGGGGCGCCATCCTACAATGAGCAGTTCTTC	CASSFEQGAPSYNEQFF
.	TRBV7-8	TRBJ1-3	.	TGTGCCAGCAGCTTGGGGAGGTGGAGAAGCTCTGGAAACACCATATATTTT	CASSLGRWRSSGNTIYF
TRBD1	TRBV5-5	TRBJ1-1	few	TGTGCCAGCAGCTTATGGACAGGGACTGAAGCTTTCTTT	CASSLWTGTEAFF
TRBD1	TRBV4-1	TRBJ2-7	.	TGCGCCAGCAGCCAGGACAGGGGGGACTACGAGCAGTACTTC	CASSQDRGDYEQYF
.	TRBV9	TRBJ2-5	.	TGTGCCAGCAGCCATGGGTTGGGGGAGCAAGAGACCCAGTACTTC	CASSHGLGEQETQYF
.	TRBV7-6	TRBJ2-5	.	TGTGCCAGCAGCCCCGGGTCTATACAAGAGACCCAGTACTTC	CASSPGSIQETQYF
.	TRBV7-9	TRBJ1-2	many	TGTGCCAGCAGCTTTGTCAGGGGAAACTATGGCTACACCTTC	CASSFVRGNYGYTF
.	TRBV5-1	TRBJ2-2	few	TGCGCCAGCAGCTTGGGGGGGTCCCCTAACACCGGGGAGCTGTTTTTT	CASSLGGSPNTGELFF
.	TRBV12-3/TRBV12-4	TRBJ1-5	.	TGTGCCAGCAGTTTATCCGGCAGGCGATATCAGCCCCAGCATTTT	CASSLSGRRYQPQHF
TRBD1	TRBV29-1	TRBJ2-5	few	TGCAGCGTTGAAGCGGGAGCTTTGGACAGGGGGGGAGAGACCCAGTACTTC	CSVEAGALDRGGETQYF
.	TRBV7-2	TRBJ2-7	few	TGTGCCAGCAGCTCACCCGCTACGGACGGAACCTACGAGCAGTACTTC	CASSSPATDGTYEQYF
.	TRBV11-3	TRBJ2-1	few	TGTGCCAGCAGCTTATTAGGCGCAGGGGCCTACAATGAGCAGTTCTTC	CASSLLGAGAYNEQFF
.	TRBV13	TRBJ1-1	few	TGTGCCAGCAGCCAAGGACCCCAGGACACTGAAGCTTTCTTT	CASSQGPQDTEAFF
.	TRBV7-9	TRBJ2-1	.	TGTGCCAGCAGCTTAGGGGGGCGGGGTCATGAGCAGTTCTTC	CASSLGGRGHEQFF
.	TRBV7-8	TRBJ2-1	few	TGTGCCAGCAGGTCAAGGGGAGACGGGCTCGGCAATGAGCAGTTCTTC	CASRSRGDGLGNEQFF
.	TRBV5-8	TRBJ2-7	few	TGTGCCAGCAGCTTGCTGGGCCGGGGTTCCTACGAGCAGTACTTC	CASSLLGRGSYEQYF
.	TRBV6-4	TRBJ2-1	.	TGTGCCAGCAGTCCAAAGGGACCCTCGGATGAGCAGTTCTTC	CASSPKGPSDEQFF
.	TRBV4-1	TRBJ2-2	.	TGCCCCAGCAGCCAAGGCCCCCCAGGGTTCCTAACCGGGGAGCTGTTTTTT	CPSSQGPPGFLTGELFF
.	TRBV7-9	TRBJ1-4	many	TGTGCCAGCAGCTTAAGAGGGTGGGACACACGTGAAAAACTGTTTTTT	CASSLRGWDTREKLFF